This is a list of T cell receptor beta chains from one sample in a study of identical twins. TCRdb reprocessed the 5' RACE reads with MiXCR, giving one entry per CDR3 protein. The sample yields about 240,000 distinct CDR3 sequences, approximately 12% seen once. The sample also formed part of further work on yellow fever vaccine responses in identical twins.

The sequencing input was memory (CD45RO+) T cells sorted from blood. These receptors were taken from a young woman in good health. CDR3s include the opening cysteine and the closing phenylalanine or tryptophan. Each record gives: CDR3 length, J gene, clone size, D gene, V gene, CDR3 DNA, CDR3 protein. D genes are given only for firm matches. Where a row states a size, it is once, few, many or the class of an expanded clone; other rows omit it.

>15|TRBJ2-1|many|TRBD2|TRBV10-3
TGTGCCATCAGTGGGACTAGCGGGAGTGCCCATGAGCAGTTCTTC
CAISGTSGSAHEQFF
>16|TRBJ2-1|few|TRBD2|TRBV3-1
TGTGCCAGCAGCCAAGGACCGGGGACTAGCCAGGGGGGGCAGTTCTTC
CASSQGPGTSQGGQFF
>15|TRBJ2-1|few|TRBD2|TRBV3-1
TGTGCCAGCAGCCAAAGCGGGGGCCTTTACAATGAGCAGTTCTTC
CASSQSGGLYNEQFF
>12|TRBJ2-7|many|NA|TRBV11-2
TGTGCCAGCAGGGGTTCTTCCTACGAGCAGTACTTC
CASRGSSYEQYF
>15|TRBJ2-2|few|TRBD1|TRBV7-3
TGTGCCAGCAGCTCAAAGACAGGGTTAAACGGGGAGCTGTTTTTT
CASSSKTGLNGELFF
>21|TRBJ2-3|NA|TRBD2|TRBV6-1
TGTGCCAGCAGTCAATTTTTCCGGGGACTAGCGGGAGGGCGAAGCACAGATACGCAGTATTTT
CASSQFFRGLAGGRSTDTQYF
>16|TRBJ2-3|NA|TRBD2|TRBV3-1
TGTGCCAGCAGCCTGCGGGGGGGACCGTCCACAGATACGCAGTATTTT
CASSLRGGPSTDTQYF
>14|TRBJ1-5|few|TRBD1|TRBV5-1
TGCGCCAGCAGCAGTTCAGGGGGGGGTCAGCCCCAGCATTTT
CASSSSGGGQPQHF
>12|TRBJ2-2|NA|NA|TRBV2
TGTGCCAGCCAGTTTAGTCCCGGGGAGCTGTTTTTT
CASQFSPGELFF
>14|TRBJ2-7|few|NA|TRBV10-3
TGTGCCATCAGTGTGCGGCAGGATTCCTACGAGCAGTACTTC
CAISVRQDSYEQYF
>16|TRBJ1-2|few|NA|TRBV27
TGTGCCAGCAGTTTATTCAACGGAGCCACTAACTATGGCTACACCTTC
CASSLFNGATNYGYTF
>13|TRBJ2-4|few|NA|TRBV28
TGTGCCAGCAGTTTACACGGGGGAAACATTCAGTACTTC
CASSLHGGNIQYF
>15|TRBJ1-5|few|NA|TRBV12-3/TRBV12-4
TGTGCCAGCAGTTTGCACAGCAATAGCAATCAGCCCCAGCATTTT
CASSLHSNSNQPQHF
>14|TRBJ2-3|few|TRBD2|TRBV29-1
TGCAGCGCCGAAGGGGCGGGAGGGCCAGATACGCAGTATTTT
CSAEGAGGPDTQYF
>12|TRBJ2-1|few|TRBD1|TRBV20-1
TGCAGTGCTAAGGGACAGTACAATGAGCAGTTCTTC
CSAKGQYNEQFF
>15|TRBJ2-5|NA|TRBD1|TRBV5-1
TGCGCCAGCAGCTTACTGGGGACAGGGGAAGAGACCCAGTACTTC
CASSLLGTGEETQYF
>14|TRBJ2-7|NA|NA|TRBV7-2
TGTGCCAGCAGCCCCAAGGGCACTTCCTACGAGCAGTACTTC
CASSPKGTSYEQYF
>15|TRBJ2-5|NA|NA|TRBV11-2
TGTGCCAGCAGCTTAGAGGGCAGGTACCAAGAGACCCAGTACTTC
CASSLEGRYQETQYF
>16|TRBJ1-2|NA|NA|TRBV10-3
TGTGCCATCAGTGAGTTCGGGACCGGGAACAACTATGGCTACACCTTC
CAISEFGTGNNYGYTF
>17|TRBJ2-5|few|TRBD1|TRBV24-1
TGTGCCACCAGTGACTACACAGGGGACAGGGGGCGAGAGACCCAGTACTTC
CATSDYTGDRGRETQYF
>17|TRBJ1-4|NA|TRBD1|TRBV4-2
TGTGCCAGCAGCCAAGCGGGACAGCTATTCAGGGATGAAAAACTGTTTTTT
CASSQAGQLFRDEKLFF
>14|TRBJ1-1|few|NA|TRBV7-9
TGTGCCAGCAGTTCTCAGGGAAGGAACACTGAAGCTTTCTTT
CASSSQGRNTEAFF
>12|TRBJ2-2|few|NA|TRBV7-9
TGTGCCAGCAACGTCGTTGCCGGGGAGCTGTTTTTT
CASNVVAGELFF
>14|TRBJ2-3|few|TRBD2|TRBV6-1
TGTGCCAGCGCCCTAGCGGGAAGAATAGATACGCAGTATTTT
CASALAGRIDTQYF
>14|TRBJ2-4|few|TRBD1|TRBV6-2/TRBV6-3
TGTGCCAGCAGTAAGGGACAGGACAAAAACATTCAGTACTTC
CASSKGQDKNIQYF
>14|TRBJ1-2|few|NA|TRBV28
TGTGCCAGCACTACCGCGTGGGAGTCAACTGGCTACACCTTC
CASTTAWESTGYTF
>14|TRBJ2-2|NA|NA|TRBV27
TGTGCCAGCAGTTTATACAGGGTGGCCGGGGAGCTGTTTTTT
CASSLYRVAGELFF
>15|TRBJ1-1|few|NA|TRBV20-1
TGCAGTGCTAGAGGTATACAGGTTAGTCACACTGAAGCTTTCTTT
CSARGIQVSHTEAFF
>11|TRBJ2-5|many|NA|TRBV20-1
TGCAGTGCTAAACATACCGAGACCCAGTACTTC
CSAKHTETQYF
>19|TRBJ1-3|NA|TRBD1|TRBV15
TGTGCCACCAGCAGAGCCGGGACAGGGGTGGTCTTCTCTGGAAACACCATATATTTT
CATSRAGTGVVFSGNTIYF
>15|TRBJ1-1|few|NA|TRBV6-5
TGTGCCAGCAGTTACTTCACAACAGGGAACACTGAAGCTTTCTTT
CASSYFTTGNTEAFF
>18|TRBJ2-3|many|NA|TRBV4-2
TGTGCCAGCAGCCAAGATCTTACGGGTTGGACTAGCACAGATACGCAGTATTTT
CASSQDLTGWTSTDTQYF
>12|TRBJ2-5|many|NA|TRBV12-3/TRBV12-4
TGTGCCACCCAAGGGGTTGGTGAGACCCAGTACTTC
CATQGVGETQYF
>16|TRBJ2-3|NA|TRBD2|TRBV12-3/TRBV12-4
TGTGCCAGCAGCCCGAGCGGGATCCAGTCGGGAAGTACGCAGTATTTT
CASSPSGIQSGSTQYF
>16|TRBJ2-3|few|TRBD2|TRBV5-1
TGCGCCAGCAGCGCGGGAGACCGGCGGATCACAGATACGCAGTATTTT
CASSAGDRRITDTQYF
>17|TRBJ2-5|few|TRBD2|TRBV5-1
TGCGCCAGCAGCAAAGGGACTAGCGGGGAATTCGCAGAGACCCAGTACTTC
CASSKGTSGEFAETQYF
>15|TRBJ2-7|NA|NA|TRBV4-3
TGCGCCAGCAGCCAAGAGACAGGTGACTACTACGAGCAGTACTTC
CASSQETGDYYEQYF
>15|TRBJ2-5|few|NA|TRBV11-2
TGTGCCAGCAGCTTAGCCGGGACCCTGCAAGAGACCCAGTACTTC
CASSLAGTLQETQYF
>14|TRBJ1-6|few|NA|TRBV12-3/TRBV12-4
TGTGCCAGCAGTTTGGGCAGAGAGAGTTCACCCCTCCACTTT
CASSLGRESSPLHF
>13|TRBJ2-5|few|TRBD2|TRBV10-3
TGTGCCATCAAGGGCCCGGGGGGGGAGACCCAGTACTTC
CAIKGPGGETQYF
>17|TRBJ2-1|many|NA|TRBV5-1
TGCGCCAGCAGCTCCATAAGCAGGCCGAGCTCCTACAATGAGCAGTTCTTC
CASSSISRPSSYNEQFF
>15|TRBJ2-2|NA|TRBD1|TRBV6-1
TGTGCCAGCAGTAGGGGGCGGGTGTCTCTCGGGGAGCTGTTTTTT
CASSRGRVSLGELFF
>13|TRBJ2-3|many|NA|TRBV29-1
TGCAGCGTTGATGGCCAGAGCACAGATACGCAGTATTTT
CSVDGQSTDTQYF
>13|TRBJ1-1|few|NA|TRBV19
TGTGCCAGTAGCCGGCTCATGAACACTGAAGCTTTCTTT
CASSRLMNTEAFF
>14|TRBJ2-6|once|NA|TRBV20-1
TGCAGTGCTAGACCCTACTCTGGGGCCAACGTCCTGACTTTC
CSARPYSGANVLTF
>15|TRBJ2-1|NA|NA|TRBV3-1
TGTGCCAGCAGCCAAGATTTAAGGGACTACAATGAGCAGTTCTTC
CASSQDLRDYNEQFF
>12|TRBJ2-7|NA|NA|TRBV20-1
TGCAGTGCCGAGGGGGAGAGCTACGAGCAGTACTTC
CSAEGESYEQYF
>14|TRBJ2-1|few|NA|TRBV20-1
TGCAGTGCTAACGGGCAGGACTTCTACAATGAGCAGTTCTTC
CSANGQDFYNEQFF
>15|TRBJ2-7|few|NA|TRBV12-3/TRBV12-4
TGTGCCAGCAGTTCGAACCCCCCCCTATACTACGAGCAGTACTTC
CASSSNPPLYYEQYF
>14|TRBJ2-3|many|NA|TRBV5-1
TGCGCCAGCAGAAGCGGCCAACCCACAGATACGCAGTATTTT
CASRSGQPTDTQYF